In its sample, the clone carrying this T cell receptor beta chain was seen once. These data come from a study of spatial heterogeneity in lung cancer. Study summary: The donor population consisted of about 75 patients with untreated, early-stage non-small cell lung cancer. Researchers sequenced follow-up PBMC samples if they had them, and these came a median of about 2 years after resection.

This CDR3 is 13 amino acids long. The V gene lost 7 bases and the J gene lost 4 bases, with 14 bases spanning the gap. Germline loops: CDR1 SQVTM, CDR2 ANQGSEA. The library protocol tagged each TCR cDNA with a unique molecular identifier. In TCRdb, the 5' RACE reads were re-called with MiXCR into one record per CDR3 protein. The sample lists under 150,000 distinct CDR3 sequences, 10% to 14% occurring once. The time point is: blood at routine non-recurrence follow-up after resection. This material consisted of PBMCs, taken at follow-up. The J gene is TRBJ2-1, the V gene TRBV29-1; no clear D gene. The TCR originated in a female donor with early-stage non-small cell lung cancer. Here the CDR3 reads CSAITGSYNEQFF. In DNA, the CDR3 is TGCAGCGCGATCACCGGGTCATACAATGAGCAGTTCTTC.